The rows below give T cell receptor beta chains drawn from one sample of a study of human T cells and chemical hapten exposure. TCRdb analysed the 5' RACE reads with MiXCR anew, one entry per CDR3 protein. This sample yields 130,000 or so distinct CDR3 sequences, of which roughly 4% are seen a single time; over 1.3% belongs to the top ten. These receptors originate from a female donor in good health. Both conserved end residues are part of each CDR3. Fields, in order: V gene, J gene, clone size, D gene, CDR3 length, CDR3 protein, CDR3 DNA. D genes are given only for firm matches. Clone size is shown for a subset of rows, as once, few, many or a class of expanded clone.

V gene: TRBV7-2; J gene: TRBJ1-4; clone size: many; D gene: TRBD1; CDR3 length: 17; CDR3 protein: CASSLAKNRGRPEKLFF; CDR3 DNA: TGTGCCAGCAGCTTAGCCAAGAACAGGGGGCGGCCTGAAAAACTGTTTTTT
V gene: TRBV6-6; J gene: TRBJ1-5; clone size: many; D gene: NA; CDR3 length: 13; CDR3 protein: CASSSSRNQPQHF; CDR3 DNA: TGTGCCAGCAGTTCCAGTCGAAATCAGCCCCAGCATTTT
V gene: TRBV2; J gene: TRBJ2-7; clone size: many; D gene: TRBD2; CDR3 length: 17; CDR3 protein: CASSYPTGGRAIYEQYF; CDR3 DNA: TGTGCCAGCTCTTACCCTACGGGGGGTCGAGCAATCTACGAGCAGTACTTC
V gene: TRBV29-1; J gene: TRBJ2-5; clone size: NA; D gene: TRBD1; CDR3 length: 16; CDR3 protein: CSVVRGTGRLGETQYF; CDR3 DNA: TGCAGCGTTGTGAGGGGGACAGGACGGCTCGGAGAGACCCAGTACTTC
V gene: TRBV12-3/TRBV12-4; J gene: TRBJ1-2; clone size: many; D gene: NA; CDR3 length: 13; CDR3 protein: CASSLGIPYGYTF; CDR3 DNA: TGTGCCAGCAGTTTGGGAATACCCTATGGCTACACCTTC
V gene: TRBV6-1; J gene: TRBJ2-7; clone size: many; D gene: NA; CDR3 length: 15; CDR3 protein: CASSENRVGDYEQYF; CDR3 DNA: TGTGCCAGCAGTGAAAACAGGGTTGGGGACTACGAGCAGTACTTC
V gene: TRBV5-1; J gene: TRBJ2-5; clone size: many; D gene: NA; CDR3 length: 13; CDR3 protein: CASSRTPQETQYF; CDR3 DNA: TGCGCCAGCAGCCGGACGCCACAAGAGACCCAGTACTTC
V gene: TRBV5-4; J gene: TRBJ2-3; clone size: NA; D gene: NA; CDR3 length: 16; CDR3 protein: CASSLGSGRLTDTQYF; CDR3 DNA: TGTGCCAGCAGCTTGGGGTCGGGACGACTCACAGATACGCAGTATTTT
V gene: TRBV12-3/TRBV12-4; J gene: TRBJ1-6; clone size: many; D gene: NA; CDR3 length: 15; CDR3 protein: CASSLIFSYNSPLHF; CDR3 DNA: TGTGCCAGCAGTTTAATCTTCTCCTATAATTCACCCCTCCACTTT
V gene: TRBV20-1; J gene: TRBJ1-5; clone size: many; D gene: TRBD1; CDR3 length: 16; CDR3 protein: CSAKNRGLVWNQPQHF; CDR3 DNA: TGCAGTGCTAAGAACAGGGGGCTGGTTTGGAATCAGCCCCAGCATTTT
V gene: TRBV6-5; J gene: TRBJ1-3; clone size: many; D gene: NA; CDR3 length: 14; CDR3 protein: CATMFQGVRNTIYF; CDR3 DNA: TGTGCCACCATGTTTCAGGGAGTCCGAAACACCATATATTTT
V gene: TRBV2; J gene: TRBJ1-5; clone size: many; D gene: NA; CDR3 length: 15; CDR3 protein: CASSDARAGNQPQHF; CDR3 DNA: TGTGCCAGCAGTGATGCCAGGGCGGGCAATCAGCCCCAGCATTTT
V gene: TRBV7-8; J gene: TRBJ2-5; clone size: many; D gene: TRBD1; CDR3 length: 16; CDR3 protein: CASSPSPGTVQETQYF; CDR3 DNA: TGTGCCAGCAGCCCCAGTCCCGGGACAGTCCAAGAGACCCAGTACTTC
V gene: TRBV14; J gene: TRBJ1-6; clone size: many; D gene: TRBD1; CDR3 length: 15; CDR3 protein: CASSLYRGWDSPLHF; CDR3 DNA: TGTGCCAGCAGCCTATACAGGGGATGGGATTCACCCCTCCACTTT
V gene: TRBV6-2/TRBV6-3; J gene: TRBJ2-1; clone size: many; D gene: NA; CDR3 length: 13; CDR3 protein: CASSYLVYNEQFF; CDR3 DNA: TGTGCCAGCAGTTACCTAGTATACAATGAGCAGTTCTTC
V gene: TRBV12-3/TRBV12-4; J gene: TRBJ1-2; clone size: many; D gene: TRBD1; CDR3 length: 15; CDR3 protein: CASSSGGRGDYGYTF; CDR3 DNA: TGTGCCAGCAGTTCAGGGGGCCGCGGGGACTATGGCTACACCTTC
V gene: TRBV20-1; J gene: TRBJ1-5; clone size: many; D gene: NA; CDR3 length: 14; CDR3 protein: CSAWTASSNQPQHF; CDR3 DNA: TGCAGTGCGTGGACAGCTTCTAGCAATCAGCCCCAGCATTTT
V gene: TRBV5-4; J gene: TRBJ2-1; clone size: many; D gene: TRBD2; CDR3 length: 12; CDR3 protein: CATPRGDNEQFF; CDR3 DNA: TGTGCTACCCCACGGGGGGACAATGAGCAGTTCTTC